This T cell receptor (beta chain) comes out of a study of response to subunit inactivated influenza vaccine. Study outcomes and limitations: Only a handful of new T cells, the authors suggested, are recruited with each seasonal influenza vaccination.

This clonotype has a handful of counts. Its antigen is still unknown. TCRdb processed the RT-PCR reads anew with MiXCR; each CDR3 protein has one entry. The data hold just under 250,000 distinct CDR3 sequences, with 9.5% to 15% observed a single time. Trimming shortened V by 4 bases and J by 3 bases, and 26 bases separated the two germline ends. The CDR3 loop spans 19 amino acids. The germline V gene encodes CDR1 SGHDT and CDR2 YYEEEE. The chain employs TRBV5-6 and TRBJ2-4; TRBD2 might be the D (5 bases). The receptor's source is a man aged 50 to 60 who received an inactivated influenza vaccine. The material sequenced was non-naive T cells sorted from PBMCs, taken about 14 days before vaccination. CDR3 sequence: CASSNLLTPTTGVKNIQYF. CDR3 DNA: TGTGCCAGCAGCAACCTTTTAACTCCAACCACCGGGGTCAAAAACATTCAGTACTTC.